This is a list of T cell receptor beta chains from one sample in a study of T cell responses to AZD1222 COVID-19 vaccine. Produced via immunoSEQ multiplex PCR; TCRdb's table is partial and in-frame only. The sample holds about 220,000 clones; 85% to 95% are singletons and the top ten take approximately 1%. The starting material was peripheral blood, obtained on day 0 of MenACWY control vaccination. Source of these receptors: an adult in good health. Each CDR3 is given with its conserved first and last residue. The D gene is left open where the match is weak. Expanded clones are given a class, and other clones once, few, many or no size at all.

J gene	D gene	clone size	V gene	CDR3 protein	CDR3 DNA
TRBJ2-5	TRBD1	-	TRBV5-5	CASSQGTGGKETQYF	TGTGCCAGCAGCCAAGGGACAGGGGGCAAAGAGACCCAGTACTTC
TRBJ2-3	-	once	TRBV9	CASSFSLPDTQYF	TGTGCCAGCAGCTTCTCACTCCCAGATACGCAGTATTTT
TRBJ2-6	TRBD2	-	TRBV11-2	CASSLAPSGSSGANVLTF	TGTGCCAGCAGCTTAGCGCCTAGCGGGAGCTCTGGGGCCAACGTCCTGACTTTC
TRBJ2-2	TRBD1	-	TRBV7-9	CASRTGGTGELFF	TGTGCCAGCAGAACAGGGGGCACCGGGGAGCTGTTTTTT
TRBJ1-2	-	-	TRBV9	CASSARRGFVGAGYGYTF	TGTGCCAGCAGCGCCAGGCGGGGCTTCGTCGGAGCTGGCTATGGCTACACCTTC
TRBJ1-5	-	-	TRBV7-9	CASSADNVGNQPQHF	TGTGCCAGCAGCGCCGACAATGTCGGCAATCAGCCCCAGCATTTT
TRBJ1-5	TRBD1	-	TRBV6-1	CASSVQGASGNQPQHF	TGTGCCAGCAGTGTTCAGGGGGCGAGTGGCAATCAGCCCCAGCATTTT
TRBJ1-2	-	-	TRBV6-1	CASSENWVYGYTF	TGTGCCAGCAGTGAAAACTGGGTCTATGGCTACACCTTC
TRBJ1-6	-	-	TRBV19	CASSIGRDSPLHF	TGTGCCAGTAGTATTGGCCGTGATTCACCCCTCCACTTT
TRBJ1-2	-	once	TRBV27	CASSLRFLGYGYTF	TGTGCCAGCAGTTTGCGTTTTTTAGGCTATGGCTACACCTTC
TRBJ1-2	-	-	TRBV6-2/TRBV6-3	CASSSRDGINYGYTF	TGTGCCAGCAGTTCCCGGGACGGGATTAACTATGGCTACACCTTC
TRBJ1-6	-	-	TRBV7-3	CASSSLNNSPLHF	TGTGCCAGCAGCTCCCTAAATAATTCACCCCTCCACTTT
TRBJ1-1	TRBD1	-	TRBV7-2	CASSATGIEAFF	TGTGCCAGCAGCGCGACAGGGATTGAAGCTTTCTTT
TRBJ1-4	TRBD1	-	TRBV7-6	CASSPRGGIATNEKLFF	TGTGCCAGCAGTCCCAGGGGGGGCATTGCAACTAATGAAAAACTGTTTTTT
TRBJ1-6	-	-	TRBV6-5	CASRRDMRRTLHF	TGTGCCAGCAGACGGGACATGCGTAGAACCCTCCACTTT
TRBJ1-5	-	-	TRBV3-1/TRBV3-2	CASSQGGVGLAQPQHF	TGTGCCAGCAGCCAAGGTGGGGTAGGGCTTGCTCAGCCCCAGCATTTT
TRBJ1-1	-	-	TRBV5-5	CASSRRAWGTEAFF	TGTGCCAGCAGCCGACGGGCCTGGGGCACTGAAGCTTTCTTT
TRBJ1-1	-	once	TRBV7-8	CASSSPRSGESNTEAFF	TGTGCCAGCAGCTCACCACGGTCGGGGGAGTCGAACACTGAAGCTTTCTTT
TRBJ2-6	-	-	TRBV7-9	CASSPHAIEANVLTF	TGTGCCAGCAGCCCACACGCCATAGAGGCCAACGTCCTGACTTTC
TRBJ2-1	-	-	TRBV18	CASSPVSGARGEQFF	TGTGCCAGCTCACCAGTCAGTGGGGCCAGGGGTGAGCAGTTCTTC
TRBJ2-6	-	once	TRBV13	CASSSAGSAGANVLTF	TGTGCCAGCAGCTCCGCGGGATCTGCAGGGGCCAACGTCCTGACTTTC
TRBJ1-2	TRBD1	-	TRBV19	CASSRTGLFGNYGYTF	TGTGCCTCCTCAAGGACAGGGCTGTTTGGGAACTATGGCTACACCTTC
TRBJ2-1	TRBD2	-	TRBV5-6	CASSIVSGAYNEQFF	TGTGCCAGCAGCATCGTTAGCGGGGCATACAATGAGCAGTTCTTC
TRBJ1-1	-	-	TRBV7-9	CASSPPQTVNTEAFF	TGTGCCAGCAGCCCCCCCCAGACAGTGAACACTGAAGCTTTCTTT
TRBJ2-7	-	-	TRBV27	CASSSRVLSYEQYF	TGTGCCAGCAGTTCGAGAGTTTTATCCTACGAGCAGTACTTC
TRBJ2-5	TRBD2	-	TRBV7-9	CASSPDGASGAWTQYF	TGTGCCAGCAGCCCCGATGGGGCTAGCGGGGCTTGGACCCAGTACTTC
TRBJ1-2	TRBD1	-	TRBV3-1/TRBV3-2	CASSRGTVPIYGYTF	TGTGCCAGCAGCCGCGGGACAGTGCCGATCTATGGCTACACCTTC
TRBJ1-1	TRBD1	-	TRBV15	CATSRNRDRATEAFF	TGTGCCACCAGCAGAAACCGGGACAGGGCCACTGAAGCTTTCTTT
TRBJ1-4	-	-	TRBV5-1	CASSSDSTNEKLFF	TGCGCCAGCAGCTCAGATTCAACTAATGAAAAACTGTTTTTT
TRBJ1-1	-	-	TRBV18	CASSRSQGSTEAFF	TGTGCCAGCTCACGGTCCCAGGGAAGCACTGAAGCTTTCTTT
TRBJ1-2	-	-	TRBV4-1	CASSQSGGAYSYGYTF	TGCGCCAGCAGCCAAAGCGGGGGGGCTTATAGCTATGGCTACACCTTC
TRBJ2-7	-	-	TRBV18	CASSPVRNEQYF	TGTGCCAGCTCACCAGTGAGAAACGAGCAGTACTTC
TRBJ1-2	-	-	TRBV19	CASSSGLYGYTF	TGTGCCAGTAGTAGTGGCCTGTATGGCTACACCTTC
TRBJ1-1	-	-	TRBV6-4	CASSQGQNTEAFF	TGTGCCAGCAGCCAGGGACAGAACACTGAAGCTTTCTTT
TRBJ2-2	-	-	TRBV9	CASSATGELFF	TGTGCCAGCAGCGCAACCGGGGAGCTGTTTTTT
TRBJ1-4	-	-	TRBV20-1	CSASVSSSLLGKLFF	TGCAGTGCTAGTGTCTCTTCTTCATTGTTGGGAAAACTGTTTTTT
TRBJ1-1	-	once	TRBV19	CASSQGTGTEAFF	TGTGCCAGTAGTCAGGGAACGGGCACTGAAGCTTTCTTT
TRBJ2-1	-	-	TRBV6-2/TRBV6-3	CASSRARGAGNNEQFF	TGTGCCAGCAGTAGGGCCAGGGGCGCGGGGAACAATGAGCAGTTCTTC
TRBJ1-6	TRBD1	-	TRBV12-5	CASGSGQDNSPLHF	TGTGCTAGTGGCTCCGGACAGGATAATTCACCCCTCCACTTT
TRBJ1-3	-	-	TRBV6-5	CASSFRGGNTIYF	TGTGCCAGCAGTTTCCGGGGGGGAAACACCATATATTTT
TRBJ2-5	-	once	TRBV9	CASSVDPGTETQYF	TGTGCCAGCAGCGTAGACCCCGGCACAGAGACCCAGTACTTC
TRBJ1-5	-	-	TRBV6-2/TRBV6-3	CASSRGGNNQPQHF	TGTGCCAGCAGTCGGGGGGGCAACAATCAGCCCCAGCATTTT
TRBJ1-1	-	-	TRBV6-6	CASSYSMRDTEAFF	TGTGCCAGCAGTTACTCTATGAGGGACACTGAAGCTTTCTTT
TRBJ2-2	-	-	TRBV9	CASSLQESNTGELFF	TGTGCCAGCAGCCTACAGGAATCGAACACCGGGGAGCTGTTTTTT
TRBJ2-5	-	-	TRBV4-1	CASSQGQGGSETQYF	TGCGCCAGCAGCCAAGGTCAGGGAGGTTCGGAGACCCAGTACTTC
TRBJ1-5	-	once	TRBV19	CASMGMTGYSNQPQHF	TGTGCCAGTATGGGGATGACGGGTTATAGCAATCAGCCCCAGCATTTT
TRBJ1-2	-	-	TRBV12-3/TRBV12-4	CASSPNYGYTF	TGTGCCTCGAGTCCTAACTATGGCTACACCTTC
TRBJ1-2	TRBD1	once	TRBV5-1	CASSLEAARGYGYTF	TGCGCCAGCAGCTTGGAGGCGGCCAGGGGGTATGGCTACACCTTC
TRBJ2-3	-	-	TRBV6-1	CASSDPRDTQYF	TGTGCCAGCAGTGATCCGCGCGATACGCAGTATTTT
TRBJ1-5	-	-	TRBV11-2	CASSSSVNQPQHF	TGTGCCAGCAGCTCATCCGTAAATCAGCCCCAGCATTTT
TRBJ1-5	-	-	TRBV19	CASSILNQPQHF	TGTGCCAGTAGTATACTGAATCAGCCCCAGCATTTT
TRBJ1-2	-	-	TRBV12-3/TRBV12-4	CASSLAGAGYTF	TGTGCCAGCAGTTTAGCCGGGGCCGGCTACACCTTC
TRBJ2-2	-	-	TRBV3-1/TRBV3-2	CASSQGSSRAYTGELFF	TGTGCCAGCAGCCAAGGGAGTTCGCGGGCTTACACCGGGGAGCTGTTTTTT
TRBJ1-3	TRBD1	-	TRBV3-1/TRBV3-2	CASSQDPTGVGGNTIYF	TGTGCCAGCAGCCAAGATCCCACAGGGGTGGGTGGAAACACCATATATTTT
TRBJ2-2	TRBD1	-	TRBV7-9	CASSSRDRTNTGELFF	TGTGCCAGCAGCTCCCGGGACAGAACTAACACCGGGGAGCTGTTTTTT
TRBJ1-2	TRBD1	-	TRBV5-1	CASSSLDRGGGYTF	TGCGCCAGCAGCTCCTTGGACAGGGGTGGCGGCTACACCTTC
TRBJ2-1	TRBD2	-	TRBV4-2	CASSQVVRGGHNEQFF	TGTGCCAGCAGCCAAGTGGTCCGGGGAGGGCACAATGAGCAGTTCTTC
TRBJ2-1	-	-	TRBV7-9	CASSLVGTRPNEQFF	TGTGCCAGCAGCTTAGTAGGGACACGGCCCAATGAGCAGTTCTTC
TRBJ2-1	TRBD2	-	TRBV7-2	CASSLASSGGAGEQFF	TGTGCCAGCAGCTTAGCGTCTAGCGGGGGGGCGGGAGAGCAGTTCTTC